Sequencing of this T cell receptor (beta chain) was carried out in a study of OX40 agonist ivuxolimab in advanced cancers. Looking at the study overall: Previous treatment with anti-PD-1, anti-PD-L1 or anti-CTLA-4 therapy was allowed; less than 45% had received some.

CDR3 length: 16 amino acids. CDR1 and CDR2 (germline): GTSNPN, SVGIG (reference sequence). The method was immunoSEQ multiplex PCR; TCRdb's version includes in-frame clones alone and lacks a portion of them. In the table there are 46,000 or so clones, more than 75% of which are singletons. Enrollment shut out patients with autoimmune disease history or systemic immunosuppression. Details on this clone: Germline is not matched at one junction end, which may reflect a read error.

This sample comprised CD4+ or CD8+ T cells sorted from blood, obtained in a trial of the OX40 agonist ivuxolimab. This sequence joins TRBV30 and TRBJ1-5; 9 bases match TRBD1. This receptor was obtained from an adult with an advanced solid tumor such as melanoma, head and neck, liver or kidney cancer. The CDR3 DNA sequence: TGTGCCTGGAGTATCCGGACAGGGGCTGGGAATCGGCCCCAGCATTTT. Protein: CAWSIRTGAGNRPQHF.